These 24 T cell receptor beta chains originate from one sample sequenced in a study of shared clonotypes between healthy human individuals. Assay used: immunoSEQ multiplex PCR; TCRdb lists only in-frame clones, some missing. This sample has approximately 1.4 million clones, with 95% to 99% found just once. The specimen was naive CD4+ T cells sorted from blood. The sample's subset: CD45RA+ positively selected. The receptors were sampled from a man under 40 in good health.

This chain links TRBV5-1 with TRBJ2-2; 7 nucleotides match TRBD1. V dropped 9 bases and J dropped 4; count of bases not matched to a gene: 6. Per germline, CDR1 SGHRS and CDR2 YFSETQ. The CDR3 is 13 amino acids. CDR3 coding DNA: TGCGCCACTGGGACAGCGACCACCGGGGAGCTGTTTTTT. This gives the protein CATGTATTGELFF. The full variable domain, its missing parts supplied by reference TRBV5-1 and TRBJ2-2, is KAGVTQTPRYLIKTRGQQVTLSCSPISGHRSVSWYQQTPGQGLQFLFEYFSETQRNKGNFPGRFSGRQFSNSRSEMNVSTLELGDSALYLCATGTATTGELFFGEGSRLTVL.

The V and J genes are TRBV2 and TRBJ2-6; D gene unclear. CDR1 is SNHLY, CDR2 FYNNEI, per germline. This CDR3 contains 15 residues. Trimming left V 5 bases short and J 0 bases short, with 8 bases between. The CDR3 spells CASSPTDSGANVLTF. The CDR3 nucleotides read TGTGCCAGCAGTCCCACGGACTCTGGGGCCAACGTCCTGACTTTC.

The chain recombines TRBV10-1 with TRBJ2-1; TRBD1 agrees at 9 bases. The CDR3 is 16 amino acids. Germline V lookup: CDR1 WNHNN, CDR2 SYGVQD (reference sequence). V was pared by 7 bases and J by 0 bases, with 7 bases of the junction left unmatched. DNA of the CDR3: TGCGCCAGCACTAGTAACAGGGGGCTCTCCTACAATGAGCAGTTCTTC. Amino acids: CASTSNRGLSYNEQFF.

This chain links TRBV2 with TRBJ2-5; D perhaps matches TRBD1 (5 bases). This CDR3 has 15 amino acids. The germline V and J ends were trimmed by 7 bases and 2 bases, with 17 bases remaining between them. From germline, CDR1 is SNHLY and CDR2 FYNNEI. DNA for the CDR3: TGTGCCAGCACCAGAGACAGTTGGGGACAAGAGACCCAGTACTTC. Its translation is CASTRDSWGQETQYF.

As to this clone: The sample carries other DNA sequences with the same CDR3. CDR3: CASSLETGSYEQYF. The DNA for the CDR3 is TGTGCCAGCAGCTTAGAGACAGGTTCCTACGAGCAGTACTTC. The J gene is TRBJ2-7, the V gene TRBV11-2; TRBD1 might be the D (6 bases). Trimming cost V 0 bases and J 1 base, with 7 bases left between them. This CDR3 comprises 14 residues. CDR1 and CDR2 from the germline V gene are SGHAT and FQNNGV.

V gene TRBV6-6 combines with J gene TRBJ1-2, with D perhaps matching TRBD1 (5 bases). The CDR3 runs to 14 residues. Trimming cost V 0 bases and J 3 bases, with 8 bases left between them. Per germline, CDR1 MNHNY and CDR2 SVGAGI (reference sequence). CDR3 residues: CASSYSEGYYGYTF. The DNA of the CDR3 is TGTGCCAGCAGTTACTCAGAGGGGTACTATGGCTACACCTTC.

The CDR3 region has the DNA TGTGCCAGTAGTTCATCCGGGACAGGGAATGAGCAGTTCTTC. Its translation is CASSSSGTGNEQFF. The chain joins TRBV19 to TRBJ2-1, with 9 positions matching TRBD1. With V trimmed by 5 bases and J by 7 bases, 6 bases remained unmatched. Germline-derived CDR1 and CDR2 are LNHDA and SQIVND (reference sequence). This CDR3 is 14 amino acids long.

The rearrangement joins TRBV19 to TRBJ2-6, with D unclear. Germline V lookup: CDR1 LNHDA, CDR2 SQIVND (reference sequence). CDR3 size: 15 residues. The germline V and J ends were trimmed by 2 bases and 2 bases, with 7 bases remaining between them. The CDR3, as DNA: TGTGCCAGTAGTATACCGAGCGCTGGGGCCAACGTCCTGACTTTC. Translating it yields CASSIPSAGANVLTF.

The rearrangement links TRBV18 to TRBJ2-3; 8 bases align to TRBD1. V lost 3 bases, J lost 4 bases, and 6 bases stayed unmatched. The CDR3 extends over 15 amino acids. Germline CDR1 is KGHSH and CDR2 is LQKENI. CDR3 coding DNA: TGTGCCAGCTCACCTACGGACAGGGAGGCAGATACGCAGTATTTT. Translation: CASSPTDREADTQYF. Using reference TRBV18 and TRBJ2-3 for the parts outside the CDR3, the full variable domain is NAGVMQNPRHLVRRRGQEARLRCSPMKGHSHVYWYRQLPEEGLKFMVYLQKENIIDESGMPKERFSAEFPKEGPSILRIQQVVRGDSAAYFCASSPTDREADTQYFGPGTRLTVL.

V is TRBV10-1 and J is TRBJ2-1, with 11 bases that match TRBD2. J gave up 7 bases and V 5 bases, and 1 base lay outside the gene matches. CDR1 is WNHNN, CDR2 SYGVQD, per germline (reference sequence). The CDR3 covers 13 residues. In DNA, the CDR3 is TGCGCCAGCAGTAGGACTAGCGGGAATGAGCAGTTCTTC. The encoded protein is CASSRTSGNEQFF.

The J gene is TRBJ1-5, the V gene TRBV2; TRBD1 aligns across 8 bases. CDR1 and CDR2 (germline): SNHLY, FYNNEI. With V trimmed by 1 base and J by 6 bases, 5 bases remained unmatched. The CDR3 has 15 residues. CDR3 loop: CASSEGTGKGQPQHF. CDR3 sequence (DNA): TGTGCCAGCAGTGAAGGGACAGGGAAGGGTCAGCCCCAGCATTTT.

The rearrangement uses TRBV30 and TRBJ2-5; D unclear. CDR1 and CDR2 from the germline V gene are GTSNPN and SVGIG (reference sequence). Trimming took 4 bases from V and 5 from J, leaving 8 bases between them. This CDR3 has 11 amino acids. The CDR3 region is CAWTHLETQYF. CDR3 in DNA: TGTGCCTGGACCCATTTGGAGACCCAGTACTTC.

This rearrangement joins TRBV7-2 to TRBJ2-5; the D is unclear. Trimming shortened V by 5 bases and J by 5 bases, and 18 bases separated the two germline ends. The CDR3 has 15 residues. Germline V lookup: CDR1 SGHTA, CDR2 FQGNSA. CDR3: CASSLSSRAVETQYF. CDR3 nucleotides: TGTGCCAGCAGCCTAAGTAGTCGCGCGGTTGAGACCCAGTACTTC.

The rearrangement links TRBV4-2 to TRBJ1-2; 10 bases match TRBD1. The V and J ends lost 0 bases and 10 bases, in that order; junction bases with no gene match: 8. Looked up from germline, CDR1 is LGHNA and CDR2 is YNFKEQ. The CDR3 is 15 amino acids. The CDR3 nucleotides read TGTGCCAGCAGCCAAGAGTCAAGACAGGGGGCCGTCTACACCTTC. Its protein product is CASSQESRQGAVYTF.

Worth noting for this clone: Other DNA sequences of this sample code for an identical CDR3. In DNA, the CDR3 is TGTGCCAGCAGCGTAGATTCGGGAAACTACGAGCAGTACTTC. This encodes CASSVDSGNYEQYF. V and J are TRBV9 and TRBJ2-7; D is possibly TRBD2 (5 bases). The CDR3 sequence is 14 residues long. The germline gives CDR1 SGDLS, CDR2 YYNGEE. Trimming took 0 bases from V and 3 from J, leaving 10 bases between them.

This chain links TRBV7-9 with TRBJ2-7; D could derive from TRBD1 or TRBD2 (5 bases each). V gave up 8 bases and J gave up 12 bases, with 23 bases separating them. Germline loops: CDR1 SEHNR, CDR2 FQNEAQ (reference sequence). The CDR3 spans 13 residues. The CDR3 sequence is CASSIEGPAVLYF. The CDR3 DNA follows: TGTGCCAGCTCCATAGAGGGGCCAGCGGTCCTGTACTTC.

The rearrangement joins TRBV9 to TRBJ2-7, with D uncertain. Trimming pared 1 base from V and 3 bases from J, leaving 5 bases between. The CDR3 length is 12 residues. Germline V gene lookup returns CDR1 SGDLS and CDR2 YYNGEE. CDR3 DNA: TGTGCCAGCAGCGTATCCGACTACGAGCAGTACTTC. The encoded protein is CASSVSDYEQYF.

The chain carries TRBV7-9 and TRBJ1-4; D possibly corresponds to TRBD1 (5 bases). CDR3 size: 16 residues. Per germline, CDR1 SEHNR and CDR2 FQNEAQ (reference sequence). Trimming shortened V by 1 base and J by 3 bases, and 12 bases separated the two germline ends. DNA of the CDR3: TGTGCCAGCAGCTTAGGACCCGGGGGGTCTAATGAAAAACTGTTTTTT. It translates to CASSLGPGGSNEKLFF.

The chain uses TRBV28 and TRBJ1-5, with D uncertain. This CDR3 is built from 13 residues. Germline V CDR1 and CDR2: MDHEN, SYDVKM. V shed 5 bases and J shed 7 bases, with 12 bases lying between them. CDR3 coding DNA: TGTGCCAGCAGTACAATAAAGAGGCAGCCCCAGCATTTT. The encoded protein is CASSTIKRQPQHF.

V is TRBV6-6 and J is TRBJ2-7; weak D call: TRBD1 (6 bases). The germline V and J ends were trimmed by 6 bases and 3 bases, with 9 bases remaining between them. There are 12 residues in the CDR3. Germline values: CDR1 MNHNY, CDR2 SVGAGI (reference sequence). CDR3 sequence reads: CASRQDSYEQYF. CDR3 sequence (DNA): TGTGCCAGCAGACAGGACAGCTACGAGCAGTACTTC.

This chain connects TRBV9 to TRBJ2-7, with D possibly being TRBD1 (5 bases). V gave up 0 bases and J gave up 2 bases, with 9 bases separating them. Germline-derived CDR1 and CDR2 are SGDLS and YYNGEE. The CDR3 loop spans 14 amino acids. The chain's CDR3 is CASSVEQAAYEQYF. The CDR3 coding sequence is TGTGCCAGCAGCGTAGAACAGGCCGCCTACGAGCAGTACTTC.

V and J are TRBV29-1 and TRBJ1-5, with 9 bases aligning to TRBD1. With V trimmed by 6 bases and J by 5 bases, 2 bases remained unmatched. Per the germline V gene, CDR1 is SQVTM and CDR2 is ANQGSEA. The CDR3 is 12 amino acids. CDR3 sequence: CSVRQGDQPQHF. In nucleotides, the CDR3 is TGCAGCGTAAGACAGGGGGATCAGCCCCAGCATTTT.

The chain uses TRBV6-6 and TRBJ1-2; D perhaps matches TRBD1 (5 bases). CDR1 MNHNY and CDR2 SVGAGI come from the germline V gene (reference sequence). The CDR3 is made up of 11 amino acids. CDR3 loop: CAAGTVYGYTF. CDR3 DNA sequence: TGTGCAGCGGGGACGGTCTATGGCTACACCTTC.

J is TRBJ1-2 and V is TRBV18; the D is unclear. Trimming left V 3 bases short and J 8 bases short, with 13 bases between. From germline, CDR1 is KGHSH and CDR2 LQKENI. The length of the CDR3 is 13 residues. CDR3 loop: CASSPEGVFGYTF. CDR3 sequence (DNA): TGTGCCAGCTCACCTGAGGGAGTTTTCGGCTACACCTTC.